This is a list of T cell receptor beta chains from one sample in a study of cytotoxic CD8 clonotypes in ibrutinib-treated CLL. Produced via immunoSEQ multiplex PCR; TCRdb's table is partial and in-frame only. The sample includes more than 150,000 clones, around 70% of them seen just once. The sample consisted of PBMCs, taken after 24 months of ibrutinib treatment. The receptors originated from a human donor with chronic lymphocytic leukemia. CDR3s include the opening cysteine and the closing phenylalanine or tryptophan. The order of the fields is clone size, D gene, J gene, V gene, CDR3 length, CDR3 protein, CDR3 DNA. The D gene is left open where the match is weak. Clone sizes are given selectively: once, few, many, or a class where the clone is expanded.

- | TRBD1 | TRBJ2-7 | TRBV10-1 | 13 | CASTDRVLGEQYF | TGCGCCAGCACCGACAGGGTTCTTGGCGAGCAGTACTTC
few | - | TRBJ2-4 | TRBV28 | 14 | CASRDSLAKNIQYF | TGTGCCAGCAGAGACAGTTTAGCCAAAAACATTCAGTACTTC
- | TRBD1 | TRBJ1-1 | TRBV30 | 13 | CAWTGQGYTEAFF | TGTGCCTGGACGGGACAGGGGTACACTGAAGCTTTCTTT
- | TRBD1 | TRBJ2-1 | TRBV28 | 15 | CASGQAAGGPHEQFF | TGTGCCAGCGGCCAGGCGGCAGGGGGCCCTCATGAGCAGTTCTTC
few | - | TRBJ1-1 | TRBV11-1 | 17 | CASSPPDRQPMNTEAFF | TGTGCCAGCAGCCCACCCGACAGACAGCCCATGAACACTGAAGCTTTCTTT
- | TRBD2 | TRBJ2-3 | TRBV2 | 17 | CASRARLAGGGTDTQYF | TGTGCCAGCAGAGCAAGACTAGCGGGAGGGGGCACAGATACGCAGTATTTT
- | TRBD2 | TRBJ2-1 | TRBV2 | 18 | CATQLGLAGGPSYNEQFF | TGTGCCACCCAACTTGGACTAGCGGGAGGGCCCTCCTACAATGAGCAGTTCTTC
- | - | TRBJ2-7 | TRBV19 | 14 | CASSQGTNVYEQYF | TGTGCCAGTAGTCAAGGGACGAACGTCTACGAGCAGTACTTC
- | TRBD2 | TRBJ2-3 | TRBV5-1 | 17 | CASSSLGAGGATDTQYF | TGCGCCAGCAGCTCGTTAGGAGCGGGAGGTGCGACAGATACGCAGTATTTT
- | TRBD1 | TRBJ2-7 | TRBV27 | 16 | CASSQGQGRLAYEQYF | TGTGCCAGCAGTCAAGGACAGGGAAGGTTAGCCTACGAGCAGTACTTC
few | - | TRBJ2-1 | TRBV30 | 12 | CAYRGSPFEQFF | TGTGCCTACAGAGGTTCCCCGTTTGAGCAGTTCTTC
- | - | TRBJ2-7 | TRBV7-2 | 14 | CASSPPGALREQYF | TGTGCCAGCAGCCCACCAGGGGCCCTAAGAGAGCAGTACTTC
- | TRBD2 | TRBJ2-3 | TRBV9 | 16 | CASSVVGAGGPDTQYF | TGTGCCAGCAGCGTAGTGGGAGCGGGAGGACCAGATACGCAGTATTTT
- | TRBD2 | TRBJ2-1 | TRBV2 | 18 | CATGTSGMELGSYNEQFF | TGTGCCACCGGGACTAGCGGGATGGAGTTGGGCTCCTACAATGAGCAGTTCTTC
- | - | TRBJ2-7 | TRBV5-1 | 12 | CASSFGSYEQYF | TGCGCCAGCAGTTTCGGATCCTACGAGCAGTACTTC
- | - | TRBJ2-7 | TRBV6-5 | 15 | CASSFDNRLSYEQYF | TGTGCCAGCAGTTTCGATAATCGACTGTCCTACGAGCAGTACTTC
- | TRBD1 | TRBJ2-7 | TRBV30 | 15 | CAWSHPDRGVNEQYF | TGTGCCTGGAGTCACCCTGACAGGGGAGTGAACGAGCAGTACTTC
- | - | TRBJ2-7 | TRBV6-5 | 12 | CASSQGYYEQYF | TGTGCCAGCAGCCAGGGGTACTACGAGCAGTACTTC
few | - | TRBJ2-5 | TRBV28 | 14 | CASSRRIAGETQYF | TGTGCCAGCAGTCGAAGAATAGCCGGGGAGACCCAGTACTTC
- | - | TRBJ2-5 | TRBV30 | 13 | CAWRGSEGHPQYF | TGTGCCTGGAGGGGGTCGGAGGGACACCCACAGTACTTC
- | - | TRBJ2-5 | TRBV7-9 | 15 | CASSLNGAGQETQYF | TGTGCCAGCAGCTTAAACGGGGCGGGGCAAGAGACCCAGTACTTC
- | TRBD2 | TRBJ2-5 | TRBV6-5 | 15 | CASRLAGVWQETQYF | TGTGCCAGCCGACTAGCGGGAGTGTGGCAAGAGACCCAGTACTTC
- | TRBD2 | TRBJ2-7 | TRBV30 | 13 | CASRLAGGTKQYF | TGTGCCTCGAGACTAGCGGGGGGAACGAAGCAGTACTTC
- | TRBD1 | TRBJ2-3 | TRBV7-2 | 15 | CASSIGQGLTDTQYF | TGTGCCAGCAGCATAGGACAGGGGCTGACAGATACGCAGTATTTT
- | TRBD2 | TRBJ2-7 | TRBV30 | 17 | CAWSSRLGLAGTYEQYF | TGTGCCTGGAGTTCTAGATTAGGACTAGCGGGAACCTACGAGCAGTACTTC
- | - | TRBJ1-2 | TRBV14 | 16 | CASSQDVQAVRSGYTF | TGTGCCAGCAGCCAAGATGTCCAGGCCGTTCGCAGTGGCTACACCTTC
- | - | TRBJ2-1 | TRBV4-1 | 15 | CASSQEKVLNNEQFF | TGCGCCAGCAGCCAAGAGAAAGTACTGAACAATGAGCAGTTCTTC
few | - | TRBJ1-1 | TRBV7-3 | 14 | CASSLIARVTEAFF | TGTGCCAGCAGCTTAATAGCCAGGGTCACTGAAGCTTTCTTT
- | - | TRBJ1-1 | TRBV4-2 | 17 | CASSPVGSANMNTEAFF | TGTGCCAGCAGCCCGGTGGGCAGTGCGAATATGAACACTGAAGCTTTCTTT
few | TRBD1 | TRBJ1-5 | TRBV18 | 15 | CASSRQGYSNQPQHF | TGTGCCAGCTCACGACAGGGTTATAGCAATCAGCCCCAGCATTTT
- | - | TRBJ1-5 | TRBV30 | 13 | CAWSGAPNQPQHF | TGTGCCTGGAGTGGGGCCCCCAATCAGCCCCAGCATTTT
- | - | TRBJ1-2 | TRBV6-1 | 15 | CASRDDGTANYGYTF | TGTGCCAGCAGAGATGACGGGACGGCTAACTATGGCTACACCTTC
- | - | TRBJ2-7 | TRBV5-4 | 15 | CASSFVGGIMYEQYF | TGTGCCAGCAGCTTCGTCGGGGGCATAATGTACGAGCAGTACTTC
once | - | TRBJ1-4 | TRBV5-4 | 15 | CASKNIGQTNEKLFF | TGTGCCAGCAAGAACATTGGGCAAACTAATGAAAAACTGTTTTTT
few | - | TRBJ1-5 | TRBV2 | 16 | CASRLSLRRDNQPQHF | TGTGCCAGCAGACTTTCACTGCGCAGGGACAATCAGCCCCAGCATTTT
- | - | TRBJ1-1 | TRBV5-1 | 14 | CASSLIGGNTEAFF | TGCGCCAGCAGCTTGATCGGGGGCAACACTGAAGCTTTCTTT
- | TRBD2 | TRBJ2-1 | TRBV4-2 | 14 | CASSQERTSHEQFF | TGTGCCAGCAGCCAAGAACGGACTAGCCATGAGCAGTTCTTC
- | TRBD2 | TRBJ2-7 | TRBV5-1 | 16 | CASSLSSGRAFGEQYF | TGCGCCAGCAGCTTGAGTAGCGGGAGGGCTTTTGGGGAGCAGTACTTC
- | - | TRBJ1-1 | TRBV5-4 | 15 | CASSFSLGSNTEAFF | TGTGCCAGCAGCTTCTCTTTAGGATCGAACACTGAAGCTTTCTTT
- | TRBD2 | TRBJ2-3 | TRBV15 | 18 | CATSRGFLAGDYTDTQYF | TGTGCCACCAGCAGGGGATTTCTAGCGGGAGACTACACAGATACGCAGTATTTT
- | TRBD2 | TRBJ2-1 | TRBV14 | 15 | CASRWAGGPRNEQFF | TGTGCCAGCAGGTGGGCGGGAGGGCCCCGCAATGAGCAGTTCTTC
- | TRBD2 | TRBJ2-3 | TRBV13 | 16 | CASSSSSGLSTDTQYF | TGTGCCAGCAGCTCCTCTAGCGGCCTAAGCACAGATACGCAGTATTTT
- | - | TRBJ2-7 | TRBV4-3 | 15 | CASSQLLRDGDEQYF | TGCGCCAGCAGCCAACTGCTGCGGGACGGAGACGAGCAGTACTTC
few | - | TRBJ2-1 | TRBV7-7 | 15 | CASSAGVGSYNEQFF | TGTGCTAGCAGCGCCGGGGTGGGTAGCTACAATGAGCAGTTCTTC
- | TRBD1 | TRBJ2-7 | TRBV7-8 | 16 | CASSLGTVKGSDEQYF | TGTGCCAGCAGCTTGGGGACAGTTAAAGGGTCGGACGAGCAGTACTTC
- | - | TRBJ2-3 | TRBV6-5 | 14 | CASTGWPSTDTQYF | TGTGCCAGCACCGGGTGGCCTAGCACAGATACGCAGTATTTT
- | - | TRBJ2-5 | TRBV7-2 | 16 | CASSLDSGGRAETQYF | TGTGCCAGCAGCTTAGATTCCGGGGGGCGGGCAGAGACCCAGTACTTC
- | TRBD1 | TRBJ1-2 | TRBV7-2 | 14 | CASSPTGGHYGYTF | TGTGCCAGCAGCCCTACAGGGGGCCACTATGGCTACACCTTC
- | - | TRBJ1-1 | TRBV5-8 | 15 | CASSFRGESGTEAFF | TGTGCCAGCAGCTTTAGAGGGGAGTCCGGCACTGAAGCTTTCTTT
- | - | TRBJ2-7 | TRBV9 | 15 | CASSVAWGLTYEQYF | TGTGCCAGCAGCGTAGCCTGGGGACTGACCTACGAGCAGTACTTC
- | TRBD2 | TRBJ2-1 | TRBV12-5 | 20 | CASGSVPGGLAGAPHNEQFF | TGTGCTAGTGGTTCCGTTCCAGGCGGATTAGCGGGAGCACCACACAATGAGCAGTTCTTC
- | - | TRBJ2-3 | TRBV7-8 | 11 | CASSLQDTQYF | TGTGCCAGCAGCCTGCAGGATACGCAGTATTTT
- | TRBD2 | TRBJ2-5 | TRBV6-6 | 16 | CASSYAIAGGFETQYF | TGTGCCAGCAGTTACGCGATAGCGGGAGGCTTTGAGACCCAGTACTTC
- | - | TRBJ1-3 | TRBV5-4 | 15 | CASSLSPGSGNTIYF | TGTGCCAGCAGCTTGTCCCCGGGCTCTGGAAACACCATATATTTT
- | - | TRBJ1-1 | TRBV14 | 17 | CASSRLRTDSMNTEAFF | TGTGCCAGCAGCCGGTTAAGGACGGACTCCATGAACACTGAAGCTTTCTTT
- | - | TRBJ1-2 | TRBV7-3 | 15 | CASSITGHSNYGYTF | TGTGCCAGCAGCATCACGGGACACAGTAACTATGGCTACACCTTC
- | TRBD1 | TRBJ2-5 | TRBV9 | 16 | CASSVGTGAAIETQYF | TGTGCCAGCAGCGTAGGGACAGGGGCCGCCATAGAGACCCAGTACTTC
- | - | TRBJ2-6 | TRBV11-2 | 16 | CASSLNPRAGANVLTF | TGTGCCAGCAGCTTAAACCCCAGGGCTGGGGCCAACGTCCTGACTTTC